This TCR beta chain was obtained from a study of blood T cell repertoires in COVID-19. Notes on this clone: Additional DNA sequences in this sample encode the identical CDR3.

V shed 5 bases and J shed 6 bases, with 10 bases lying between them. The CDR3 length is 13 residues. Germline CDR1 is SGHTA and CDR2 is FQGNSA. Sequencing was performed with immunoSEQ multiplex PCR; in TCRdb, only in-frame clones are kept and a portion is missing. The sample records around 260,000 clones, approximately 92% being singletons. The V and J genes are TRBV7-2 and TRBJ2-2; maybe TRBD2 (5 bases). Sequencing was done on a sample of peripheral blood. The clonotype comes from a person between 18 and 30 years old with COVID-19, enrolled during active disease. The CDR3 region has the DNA TGTGCCAGCAGCCTTGTTAGCGCCGGGGAGCTGTTTTTT. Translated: CASSLVSAGELFF. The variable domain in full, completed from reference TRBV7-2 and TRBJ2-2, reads GAGVSQSPSNKVTEKGKDVELRCDPISGHTALYWYRQSLGQGLEFLIYFQGNSAPDKSGLPSDRFSAERTGGSVSTLTIQRTQQEDSAVYLCASSLVSAGELFFGEGSRLTVL.